Included here is one T cell receptor (beta chain) sequence, with context. What it recognizes is unknown. Sequenced by immunoSEQ multiplex PCR; TCRdb stores in-frame clones only, minus some. The table records tens of thousands of clones, around nine tenths of them present only once. CDR3 length: 14 residues. Looked up from germline, CDR1 is SGHRS and CDR2 is YFSETQ. V lost 6 bases to trimming and J lost 7 bases, with 19 bases between them. The sample belongs to a study of graft-versus-host responses after intestinal transplantation. Study information: Each patient got anti-thymocyte globulin induction, then tacrolimus and steroids for two to four years. Study conclusions and caveats: GvH clones were found in recipient marrow; some appeared first in ileum or blood. Circulating GvH clones peaking coincided with falling HvG clones soon after transplant. When patients had graft-donor T cell macrochimerism, their allografts held high graft-versus-host to host-versus-graft clonal ratios.

The material sequenced was unstimulated CD4+ T cells sorted from spleen or lymph node cells, taken before intestinal transplant. This receptor was taken from a human donor who received an intestinal transplant. This chain uses TRBV5-1 with TRBJ2-5; D perhaps matches TRBD2 (6 bases). The CDR3 coding sequence is TGCGCCAGCAACCCCGGGACTCTCTTTATGACCCAGTACTTC. Protein product: CASNPGTLFMTQYF.